This entry concerns a single T cell receptor (beta chain). Its antigen is still unknown. Hyperthyroidism patients, aged 18 to 65, were newly diagnosed, under 2 months' duration. This sample is part of a study of Graves' ophthalmopathy and Graves' hyperthyroidism. The study, taken as a whole, reports: The majority of expanded thyroid clonotypes above 0.001 frequency also occurred in blood.

TCR beta CDR3 regions were amplified from RNA transcripts. RT-PCR with HTBI primers came first, then second-round multiplex PCR. TCRdb reprocessed the multiplex PCR reads with MiXCR, giving one entry per CDR3 protein. The sample holds 680,000 or so distinct CDR3 sequences, about 20% seen once. Germline V gives CDR1 WSHSY, CDR2 SAAADI. The CDR3 runs 14 residues. Trimming removed 4 bases at V and 6 bases at J, with 13 bases between. The V gene is TRBV10-2, the J gene TRBJ1-5; possible D gene TRBD1, 5 bases. This receptor was obtained from a woman aged 18-30 years with stable Graves' hyperthyroidism. Some clones in this sample may be carry-over from other donors' samples. Sequencing was done on a sample of peripheral blood. This CDR3 is CASSGGGVRQPQHF. Written as DNA, the CDR3 is TGCGCCAGCAGTGGCGGAGGGGTCCGTCAGCCCCAGCATTTT.